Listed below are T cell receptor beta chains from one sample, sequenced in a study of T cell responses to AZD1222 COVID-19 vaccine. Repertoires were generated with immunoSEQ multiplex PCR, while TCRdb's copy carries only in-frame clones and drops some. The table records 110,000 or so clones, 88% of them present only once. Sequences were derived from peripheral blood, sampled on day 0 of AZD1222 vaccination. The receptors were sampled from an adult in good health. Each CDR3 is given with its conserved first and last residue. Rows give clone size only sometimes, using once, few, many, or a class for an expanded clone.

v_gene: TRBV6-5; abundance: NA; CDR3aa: CASTTWGNSPLHF
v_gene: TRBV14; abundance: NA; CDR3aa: CASSRLISRISYNSPLHF
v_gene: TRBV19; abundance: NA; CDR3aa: CASRLPGANTGELFF
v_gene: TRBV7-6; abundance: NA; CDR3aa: CASTPTPLWYEQFF
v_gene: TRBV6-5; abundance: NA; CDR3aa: CASTVGGSGNTIYF
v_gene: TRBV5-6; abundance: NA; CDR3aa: CASSFGRVFQPQHF
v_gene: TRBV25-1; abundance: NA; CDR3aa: CASSELINGYTF
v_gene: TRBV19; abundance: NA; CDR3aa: CASRDRRGTANTGELFF
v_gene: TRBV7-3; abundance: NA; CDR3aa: CASSFKGAGGYTF
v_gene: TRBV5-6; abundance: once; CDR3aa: CASSGRATLVFNTGELFF
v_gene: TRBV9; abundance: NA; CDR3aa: CASSGAGETEAFF
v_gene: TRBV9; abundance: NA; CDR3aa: CASSAGKGRTYNEQFF
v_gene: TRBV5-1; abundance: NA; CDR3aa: CATSNDGGKETQYF
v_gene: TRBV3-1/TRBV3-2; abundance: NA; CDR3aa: CASSQGGRGASGGYTF
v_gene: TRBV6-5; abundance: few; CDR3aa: CASSSDRGSEKLFF
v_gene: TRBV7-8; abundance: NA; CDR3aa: CASSPRWRGSGNTIYF
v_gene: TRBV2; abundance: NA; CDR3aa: CASSGTSVTGELFF
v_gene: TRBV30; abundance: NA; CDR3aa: CAWSVPGGTYEQYF
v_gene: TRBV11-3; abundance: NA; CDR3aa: CASSATRGPYNEQFF
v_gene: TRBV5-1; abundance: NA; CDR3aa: CASSLSPGVSNEQFF
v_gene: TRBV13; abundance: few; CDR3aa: CASSPRGGAGDNEQFF
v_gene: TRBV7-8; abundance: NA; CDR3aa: CASSLDGDEQYF
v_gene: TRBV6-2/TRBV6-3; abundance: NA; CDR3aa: CASSRGFRSYF
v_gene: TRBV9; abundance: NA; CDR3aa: CASSVGPSGEAFF
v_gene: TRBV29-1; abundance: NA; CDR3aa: CSAGASGELFF
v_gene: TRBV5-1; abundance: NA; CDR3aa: CASSLASGGNEKLFF
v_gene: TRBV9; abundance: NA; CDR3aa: CASSALQGLPPFF
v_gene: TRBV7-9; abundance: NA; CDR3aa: CASSWGGEKLFF
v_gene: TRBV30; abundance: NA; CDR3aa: CAWEFGPTAPKAFF
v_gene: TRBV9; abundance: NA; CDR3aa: CASSVGRGLYEQYF
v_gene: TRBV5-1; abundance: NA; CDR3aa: CASSLGGRLLYGYTF
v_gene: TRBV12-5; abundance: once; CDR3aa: CASAPRGLDQPQHF
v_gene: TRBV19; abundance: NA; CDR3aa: CASSQGAGTLHF
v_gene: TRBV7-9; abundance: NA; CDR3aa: CASSGVNTEAFF
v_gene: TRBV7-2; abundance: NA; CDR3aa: CASSLGGTGRYEQYF
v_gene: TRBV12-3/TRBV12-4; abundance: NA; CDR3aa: CASSQLSVPQHF
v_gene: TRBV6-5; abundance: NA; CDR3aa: CASSYSTGNQYGYTF
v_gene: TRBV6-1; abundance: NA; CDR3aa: CASSDSGSSGRDEQFF
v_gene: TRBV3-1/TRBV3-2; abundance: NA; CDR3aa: CASSSKVSGSGNTIYF
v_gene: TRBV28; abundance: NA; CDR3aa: CASLEGYKPQHF
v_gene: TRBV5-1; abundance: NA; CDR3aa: CASSGGQNYGYTF
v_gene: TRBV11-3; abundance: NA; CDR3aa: CASRKVISTDTQYF
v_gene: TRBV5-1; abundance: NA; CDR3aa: CASSSGTSGGLFYNEQFF
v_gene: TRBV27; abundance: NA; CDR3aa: CASSLRLAGVYNEQFF
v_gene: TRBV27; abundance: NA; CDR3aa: CASSFWVGGNRDTEAFF
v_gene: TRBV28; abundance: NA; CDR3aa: CASSRDNYEQYF
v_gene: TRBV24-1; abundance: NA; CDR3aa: CATSDSKQPQHF
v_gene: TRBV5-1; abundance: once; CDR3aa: CASSDGQTNTEAFF
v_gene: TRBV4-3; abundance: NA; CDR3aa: CASSQEGYEQYF
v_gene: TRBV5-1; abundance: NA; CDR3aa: CASTLGSQRGETQYF
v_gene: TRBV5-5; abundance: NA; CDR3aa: CASTLVGGAGTEAFF
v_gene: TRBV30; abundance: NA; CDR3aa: CAWSVRVGSGNQPQHF
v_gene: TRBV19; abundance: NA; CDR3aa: CASSMGRGGYEQYF
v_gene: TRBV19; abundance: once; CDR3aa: CASGCVKYEQYF
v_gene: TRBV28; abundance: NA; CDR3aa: CASRPRDRFSNQPQHF